Described below is a single T cell receptor (beta chain) sequence and its context. These data are taken from a study of blood T cell repertoires in COVID-19. Trimming pared 1 base from V and 0 bases from J, leaving 14 bases between. The germline CDR1 and CDR2 sequences are MNHNS and SASEGT. The CDR3 sequence is 17 residues long. Method: immunoSEQ multiplex PCR; TCRdb's copy keeps in-frame clones and lacks some. The sample has about 15,000 clones; 80% to 90% are singletons. The V and J genes are TRBV6-1 and TRBJ2-3; D is perhaps TRBD1 (5 bases). Sequenced sample: peripheral blood. The source of this sequence is a man between 70 and 80 years old in a cohort sampled during active COVID-19. The CDR3 reads CASSEVWGGTSTDTQYF. The CDR3 region has the DNA TGTGCCAGCAGTGAAGTGTGGGGCGGAACTAGCACAGATACGCAGTATTTT.